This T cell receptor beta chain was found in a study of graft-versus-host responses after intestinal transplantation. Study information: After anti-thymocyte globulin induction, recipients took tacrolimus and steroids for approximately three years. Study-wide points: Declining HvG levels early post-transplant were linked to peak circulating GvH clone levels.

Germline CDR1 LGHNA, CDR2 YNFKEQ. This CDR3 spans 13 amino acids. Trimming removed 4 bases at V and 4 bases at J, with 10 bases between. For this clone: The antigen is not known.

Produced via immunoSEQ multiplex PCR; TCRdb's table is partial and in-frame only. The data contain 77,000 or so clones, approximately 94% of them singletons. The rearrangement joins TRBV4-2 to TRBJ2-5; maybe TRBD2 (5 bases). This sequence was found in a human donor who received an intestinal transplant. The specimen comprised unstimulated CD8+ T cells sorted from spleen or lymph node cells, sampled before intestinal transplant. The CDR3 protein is CASSLSRGETQYF. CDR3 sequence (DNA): TGTGCCAGCAGCCTTTCTCGGGGAGAGACCCAGTACTTC.